The clone carrying this T cell receptor beta chain was seen more than once but under ten times. The sample comes from a study of T cells after yellow fever vaccination. CDR3 size: 13 residues. The germline CDR1 and CDR2 sequences are SEHNR and FQNEAQ (reference sequence). With V trimmed by 8 bases and J by 6 bases, 8 bases remained unmatched. TCRdb called the 5' RACE reads again in MiXCR, with one record for every CDR3 protein. The sample comprises 250,000 or so distinct CDR3 sequences, approximately 6.7% of which are singletons, and about 1% rests with the top ten. The starting material was CD4+ T cells sorted from PBMCs, obtained on the day of the yellow fever booster vaccination. This rearrangement joins TRBV7-9 to TRBJ2-3; TRBD2 aligns across 7 bases. This clonotype was sampled from a man aged 30 to 39 who received the YFV17D yellow fever vaccine. The CDR3 DNA sequence: TGTGCCAGCCTCGGGATAGCGGGCGATACGCAGTATTTT. It translates to CASLGIAGDTQYF.